A selection of T cell receptor beta chains follows, all from one sample in a study of T cell responses to AZD1222 COVID-19 vaccine. The data were produced by immunoSEQ multiplex PCR, yet TCRdb's version contains in-frame clones alone and is incomplete. Of about 110,000 clones listed, 86% are singletons. Sequences were derived from peripheral blood, sampled on day 0 of AZD1222 vaccination. All receptors come from an adult in good health. The CDR3 runs from the conserved cysteine through the conserved F or W. The D gene is left open where the match is weak. Clone size is given for some rows only: seen once, a few or many times, or a class if the clone is expanded.

j_call: TRBJ2-3; d_call: TRBD1; v_call: TRBV6-6; clone_size: NA; cdr3_aa: CASRPTGEDTQYF; cdr3_nt: TGTGCCAGCAGGCCGACAGGGGAGGATACGCAGTATTTT
j_call: TRBJ2-1; d_call: TRBD2; v_call: TRBV5-1; clone_size: NA; cdr3_aa: CASSKVSGGSLINEQFF; cdr3_nt: TGCGCCAGCAGCAAAGTTAGCGGGGGGTCCCTTATCAATGAGCAGTTCTTC
j_call: TRBJ2-7; d_call: NA; v_call: TRBV10-3; clone_size: NA; cdr3_aa: CAIRNVAREQYF; cdr3_nt: TGTGCCATCCGAAATGTGGCGCGCGAGCAGTACTTC
j_call: TRBJ2-5; d_call: TRBD2; v_call: TRBV30; clone_size: NA; cdr3_aa: CAWSGPLSGGVKETQYF; cdr3_nt: TGTGCCTGGAGTGGTCCCCTTAGCGGGGGGGTTAAAGAGACCCAGTACTTC
j_call: TRBJ2-1; d_call: TRBD1; v_call: TRBV7-9; clone_size: NA; cdr3_aa: CASSLAGQFYNEQFF; cdr3_nt: TGTGCCAGCAGCTTAGCGGGACAGTTCTACAATGAGCAGTTCTTC
j_call: TRBJ1-3; d_call: NA; v_call: TRBV4-1; clone_size: NA; cdr3_aa: CASSQVRSASGNTIYF; cdr3_nt: TGCGCCAGCAGCCAAGTAAGGAGTGCCTCTGGAAACACCATATATTTT
j_call: TRBJ1-1; d_call: NA; v_call: TRBV30; clone_size: NA; cdr3_aa: CAWRAGPPLTEAFF; cdr3_nt: TGTGCCTGGAGGGCCGGGCCCCCCCTCACTGAAGCTTTCTTT
j_call: TRBJ1-1; d_call: NA; v_call: TRBV28; clone_size: NA; cdr3_aa: CASSFPQNTEAFF; cdr3_nt: TGTGCCAGCAGTTTCCCCCAGAACACTGAAGCTTTCTTT
j_call: TRBJ1-5; d_call: NA; v_call: TRBV27; clone_size: NA; cdr3_aa: CASRTIFEKESNQPQHF; cdr3_nt: TGTGCCAGCAGGACCATTTTTGAAAAGGAGAGCAATCAGCCCCAGCATTTT
j_call: TRBJ2-1; d_call: NA; v_call: TRBV2; clone_size: NA; cdr3_aa: CASAMDPQFF; cdr3_nt: TGTGCCAGCGCCATGGATCCCCAGTTCTTC
j_call: TRBJ1-1; d_call: NA; v_call: TRBV7-6; clone_size: NA; cdr3_aa: CASSLALRRNTEAFF; cdr3_nt: TGTGCCAGCAGCTTAGCGTTACGGAGGAACACTGAAGCTTTCTTT
j_call: TRBJ2-3; d_call: TRBD2; v_call: TRBV6-5; clone_size: NA; cdr3_aa: CASRKAGESTDTQYF; cdr3_nt: TGTGCCAGCAGGAAAGCGGGGGAAAGCACAGATACGCAGTATTTT
j_call: TRBJ1-1; d_call: NA; v_call: TRBV12-5; clone_size: NA; cdr3_aa: CASGLGRAEAFF; cdr3_nt: TGTGCTAGTGGTTTGGGAAGGGCAGAAGCTTTCTTT
j_call: TRBJ2-3; d_call: TRBD2; v_call: TRBV7-8; clone_size: NA; cdr3_aa: CASSLYSGGPTDTQYF; cdr3_nt: TGTGCCAGCAGCTTATATAGCGGGGGGCCCACAGATACGCAGTATTTT
j_call: TRBJ1-4; d_call: NA; v_call: TRBV3-1/TRBV3-2; clone_size: NA; cdr3_aa: CASSQEVAAGEKLFF; cdr3_nt: TGTGCCAGCAGCCAAGAGGTCGCCGCGGGGGAAAAACTGTTTTTT
j_call: TRBJ1-4; d_call: NA; v_call: TRBV6-2/TRBV6-3; clone_size: NA; cdr3_aa: CASSYQGSPNEKLFF; cdr3_nt: TGTGCCAGCAGTTACCAGGGGTCTCCTAATGAAAAACTGTTTTTT
j_call: TRBJ1-6; d_call: TRBD1; v_call: TRBV15; clone_size: NA; cdr3_aa: CATSRLDRDSPLHF; cdr3_nt: TGTGCCACCAGCAGATTGGACAGGGATTCACCCCTCCACTTT
j_call: TRBJ1-2; d_call: TRBD1; v_call: TRBV7-2; clone_size: once; cdr3_aa: CASSPTGASNYGYTF; cdr3_nt: TGTGCCAGCAGCCCGACAGGGGCCAGTAACTATGGCTACACCTTC
j_call: TRBJ1-3; d_call: NA; v_call: TRBV6-5; clone_size: NA; cdr3_aa: CASADPSGNTIYF; cdr3_nt: TGTGCCAGCGCCGATCCGTCTGGAAACACCATATATTTT
j_call: TRBJ1-2; d_call: NA; v_call: TRBV5-8; clone_size: once; cdr3_aa: CASSFHQGLSGYTF; cdr3_nt: TGTGCCAGCAGCTTCCATCAGGGGTTGAGTGGCTACACCTTC
j_call: TRBJ1-3; d_call: NA; v_call: TRBV6-1; clone_size: once; cdr3_aa: CASSDASPSGNTIYF; cdr3_nt: TGTGCCAGCAGTGACGCCAGTCCCTCTGGAAACACCATATATTTT
j_call: TRBJ1-2; d_call: NA; v_call: TRBV4-1; clone_size: NA; cdr3_aa: CTSSQVTGPGNYGYTF; cdr3_nt: TGCACCAGCAGCCAAGTTACAGGGCCGGGTAACTATGGCTACACCTTC
j_call: TRBJ2-1; d_call: TRBD2; v_call: TRBV10-1; clone_size: NA; cdr3_aa: CASSESGLASGSQFF; cdr3_nt: TGCGCCAGCAGTGAATCGGGCTTGGCTAGCGGGAGTCAGTTCTTC
j_call: TRBJ1-4; d_call: NA; v_call: TRBV2; clone_size: once; cdr3_aa: CASSPPAAGSGEKLFF; cdr3_nt: TGTGCCAGCAGCCCCCCCGCGGCAGGGAGCGGGGAAAAACTGTTTTTT
j_call: TRBJ2-2; d_call: NA; v_call: TRBV30; clone_size: NA; cdr3_aa: CAWNQGGTGELFF; cdr3_nt: TGTGCCTGGAACCAGGGGGGCACCGGGGAGCTGTTTTTT
j_call: TRBJ1-3; d_call: NA; v_call: TRBV5-1; clone_size: NA; cdr3_aa: CASSTGSGNTIYF; cdr3_nt: TGCGCCAGCAGCACAGGCTCTGGAAACACCATATATTTT
j_call: TRBJ1-2; d_call: TRBD1; v_call: TRBV7-9; clone_size: NA; cdr3_aa: CASSLEGTGYYGYTF; cdr3_nt: TGTGCCAGCAGCTTGGAGGGGACAGGATACTATGGCTACACCTTC
j_call: TRBJ2-7; d_call: TRBD2; v_call: TRBV7-9; clone_size: NA; cdr3_aa: CASSLTGTTYEQYF; cdr3_nt: TGTGCCAGCAGCTTAACCGGGACTACCTACGAGCAGTACTTC
j_call: TRBJ1-4; d_call: NA; v_call: TRBV3-1/TRBV3-2; clone_size: once; cdr3_aa: CASSSHRGGTNEKLFF; cdr3_nt: TGTGCCAGCAGCTCCCATCGGGGGGGGACTAATGAAAAACTGTTTTTT
j_call: TRBJ1-3; d_call: NA; v_call: TRBV7-8; clone_size: NA; cdr3_aa: CASSPAGDTIYF; cdr3_nt: TGTGCCAGCAGCCCCGCTGGAGACACCATATATTTT
j_call: TRBJ2-5; d_call: TRBD1; v_call: TRBV30; clone_size: NA; cdr3_aa: CAWRLPLDRTQTQYF; cdr3_nt: TGTGCCTGGAGGTTGCCCTTGGACAGGACGCAGACCCAGTACTTC
j_call: TRBJ1-6; d_call: TRBD1; v_call: TRBV15; clone_size: NA; cdr3_aa: CATSSPPAGQGGYSPLHF; cdr3_nt: TGTGCCACCAGCAGCCCCCCGGCGGGACAGGGCGGTTATTCACCCCTCCACTTT
j_call: TRBJ2-2; d_call: NA; v_call: TRBV7-2; clone_size: NA; cdr3_aa: CASSLEGDFTTGELFF; cdr3_nt: TGTGCCAGCAGCTTAGAAGGGGACTTCACCACCGGGGAGCTGTTTTTT
j_call: TRBJ1-6; d_call: NA; v_call: TRBV6-5; clone_size: few; cdr3_aa: CASRAGGANSPLHF; cdr3_nt: TGTGCCAGCAGGGCCGGGGGGGCAAATTCACCCCTCCACTTT
j_call: TRBJ2-5; d_call: TRBD2; v_call: TRBV7-7; clone_size: NA; cdr3_aa: CASSSGLAGEETQYF; cdr3_nt: TGTGCCAGCAGCTCGGGACTAGCGGGGGAAGAGACCCAGTACTTC
j_call: TRBJ2-1; d_call: NA; v_call: TRBV28; clone_size: NA; cdr3_aa: CASITGGNSYNEQFF; cdr3_nt: TGTGCCAGCATAACGGGGGGCAACTCCTACAATGAGCAGTTCTTC
j_call: TRBJ2-5; d_call: NA; v_call: TRBV4-2; clone_size: NA; cdr3_aa: CASSQDVGGAGEETQYF; cdr3_nt: TGTGCCAGCAGCCAAGATGTAGGGGGGGCGGGAGAAGAGACCCAGTACTTC
j_call: TRBJ2-1; d_call: TRBD2; v_call: TRBV5-5; clone_size: once; cdr3_aa: CASSLGYTSGYNEQFF; cdr3_nt: TGTGCCAGCTCGCTCGGGTATACTAGCGGATACAATGAGCAGTTCTTC
j_call: TRBJ2-7; d_call: TRBD1; v_call: TRBV19; clone_size: NA; cdr3_aa: CASSISGTGGRYEQYF; cdr3_nt: TGTGCCAGTAGTATTTCGGGGACAGGGGGTAGGTACGAGCAGTACTTC
j_call: TRBJ1-5; d_call: TRBD1; v_call: TRBV7-6; clone_size: NA; cdr3_aa: CASWIDSGQTNF; cdr3_nt: TGTGCCAGCTGGATAGATTCGGGACAGACGAATTTT
j_call: TRBJ2-2; d_call: NA; v_call: TRBV5-1; clone_size: NA; cdr3_aa: CASSLAPGPEDTGELFF; cdr3_nt: TGCGCCAGCAGCTTGGCCCCCGGTCCTGAGGACACCGGGGAGCTGTTTTTT
j_call: TRBJ1-2; d_call: NA; v_call: TRBV7-2; clone_size: once; cdr3_aa: CASSPRTETGYGYTF; cdr3_nt: TGTGCCAGCAGCCCCCGGACGGAAACCGGCTATGGCTACACCTTC
j_call: TRBJ1-2; d_call: NA; v_call: TRBV28; clone_size: NA; cdr3_aa: CASSPRVYVGGWGYTF; cdr3_nt: TGTGCCAGCAGTCCCCGGGTTTATGTGGGGGGCTGGGGCTACACCTTC
j_call: TRBJ2-1; d_call: NA; v_call: TRBV7-2; clone_size: NA; cdr3_aa: CASTQGMGLYNNEQFF; cdr3_nt: TGTGCCAGCACCCAGGGGATGGGACTATACAACAATGAGCAGTTCTTC
j_call: TRBJ2-1; d_call: TRBD1; v_call: TRBV18; clone_size: NA; cdr3_aa: CASSPEVKGGAGNEQFF; cdr3_nt: TGTGCCAGCTCACCAGAGGTCAAAGGGGGCGCCGGGAATGAGCAGTTCTTC
j_call: TRBJ2-4; d_call: NA; v_call: TRBV7-9; clone_size: NA; cdr3_aa: CASSGGQGGGNIQYF; cdr3_nt: TGTGCCAGCAGCGGCGGACAGGGCGGGGGAAACATTCAGTACTTC